The clone carrying this T cell receptor beta chain was recorded a few times. Its matching antigen is unknown. A second PCR, run for about 7 to 11 cycles, used a sample-barcoded 5' primer plus a J-beta primer mix. TCRdb processed the 5' RACE reads anew with MiXCR; each CDR3 protein has one entry. In the table there are hundreds of thousands of distinct CDR3 sequences, about 25% of which are singletons. This record belongs to a study of blood T cells in healthy people across ages. General study points: Versus aged donors, long-lived donors had higher diversity and more naive CD4+ cells. The CMV status of each donor remained undetermined, and this could have confounded shifts in expanded clonotypes.

Each sample had at least 6 million PBMCs isolated. This CDR3 spans 14 amino acids. Trimming took off 0 bases at V and 6 bases at J, with 8 bases between the two ends. These data were also filed under a second study, of T cells of mothers and their children. As that study records: With unrelated pairs as the comparison, related mother-child pairs had a slightly higher overlap that was not significant.

Sequenced sample: blood. This receptor was identified in a boy younger than 10 in good health. This chain uses TRBV12-3 or TRBV12-4 with TRBJ2-2; D gene unclear. The CDR3 DNA reads TGTGCCAGCAGTTTAGCCTCCTCCCCCGGGGAGCTGTTTTTT. It is translated as CASSLASSPGELFF.